The T cell receptor beta chain described here comes from a study of metastatic and nonmetastatic thyroid tumors. Study-wide context: The study looked at repertoires side by side in blood and in tumor or nodule tissue from malignant and benign thyroid patients. Study findings and constraints: Malignant thyroid tumors reportedly exceeded benign nodules significantly in TCR beta diversity, with the difference appearing in blood and tumor.

This clone was observed at least ten times. The antigen is unknown. Patients had received no treatment of any kind before thyroid surgery. TCRdb re-called the PCR reads via MiXCR. The table shows about 7,000 clones, with about 19% occurring only once. The germline gives CDR1 ENHRY, CDR2 SYGVKD. The CDR3 has 15 residues. With V trimmed by 4 bases and J by 7 bases, 4 bases remained unmatched. Material for sequencing was adjacent normal tissue. The clonotype was recovered from a female donor with papillary thyroid cancer or a benign thyroid nodule (not recorded which). Some clones in this sample may be carry-over from other donors' samples. The chain couples TRBV10-3 to TRBJ2-1, with TRBD2 matching over 13 bases. Here the CDR3 reads CAISGSTSGGNEQFF. For the CDR3, the DNA is TGTGCCATCAGTGGCTCGACTAGCGGGGGGAATGAGCAGTTCTTC.